This TCR beta chain originates from a study of STAT5B mutations in CD4+ large granular lymphocyte leukemia. The data were produced by immunoSEQ multiplex PCR, yet TCRdb's version contains in-frame clones alone and is incomplete. The table shows tens of thousands of clones, with just under 80% occurring only once. This receptor was identified in a human donor in good health. The sample comprised CD4+ T cells from blood buffy coats.

Written as DNA, the CDR3 is TGTGCCAGCAGTGGGGGGACAGGACCCCCCGGCGAGCAGTACTTC. It is translated as CASSGGTGPPGEQYF. V usage is TRBV6-1 and J usage is TRBJ2-5; 8 bases line up with TRBD1. The better agreement between TRBJ2-7 and the DNA end casts doubt on the J call. Germline V lookup: CDR1 MNHNS, CDR2 SASEGT. The CDR3 has 15 amino acids.